These T cell receptor beta chains were read from a single sample in a study of T cell repertoires in cytomegalovirus infection. No antigens are known for them. TCRdb fed the reads into MiXCR, producing one record per CDR3 protein. Of 700,000 to 950,000 distinct CDR3 sequences listed, approximately 32% are singletons. The specimen comprised cultured CD8+ T cells from PBMCs, sampled from culture after CMV antigen stimulation. These receptors all come from a human donor in good health (CMV status not recorded). Some clones in this sample may be carry-over from other donors' samples. Both conserved end residues are part of each CDR3. Each record gives: D gene, CDR3 length, V gene, clone size, J gene, CDR3 DNA, CDR3 protein. The D gene is left open where the match is weak. Clone size, where shown, is once, few, many, or a class for clones that have expanded.

NA	15	TRBV7-6	many	TRBJ2-3	TGTGCCAGCAGCTTAGTTTACAGTAGCACAGATACGCAGTATTTT	CASSLVYSSTDTQYF
NA	13	TRBV7-9	many	TRBJ1-2	TGTGCCAGCAGCGCCGGCGCGGAGGAAGGCTACACCTTC	CASSAGAEEGYTF
NA	15	TRBV15	few	TRBJ2-1	TGTGCCACCAGCAAGGACACGAGCTCCTACAATGAGCAGTTCTTC	CATSKDTSSYNEQFF
NA	16	TRBV2	NA	TRBJ1-5	TGTGCCAGCACCTATTGGGTGTCAGCGCAGGGTGAGCCCCAGCATTTT	CASTYWVSAQGEPQHF
NA	11	TRBV20-1	NA	TRBJ2-1	TGCAGTGCAAGGGTACACAATGAGCAGTTCTTC	CSARVHNEQFF
TRBD2	13	TRBV4-3	NA	TRBJ2-1	TGCGCCAGCAGCAGGGGACTAAGTAATGAGCAGTTCTTC	CASSRGLSNEQFF
NA	15	TRBV3-1	NA	TRBJ1-2	TGTGCCAGCAGCCAAGTTGGAGAGATGAGCTATGGCTACACCTTC	CASSQVGEMSYGYTF
TRBD2	14	TRBV2	NA	TRBJ2-1	TGTGCCAGGACTAGCGGGGCCTCCTACAATGAGCAGTTCTTC	CARTSGASYNEQFF
NA	18	TRBV6-2/TRBV6-3	NA	TRBJ1-1	TGTGCCAGCAGTTACTCCCCCCGGGCCTACTACATGAACACTGAAGCTTTCTTT	CASSYSPRAYYMNTEAFF
NA	17	TRBV20-1	NA	TRBJ2-2	TGCAGTGCTAGTGACATAAGTGTAGGGGTCCACACCGGGGAGCTGTTTTTT	CSASDISVGVHTGELFF
TRBD1	15	TRBV7-9	NA	TRBJ2-7	TGTGCCAGCAGCAATCCGGGACAGGGGTCCTACGAGCAGTACTTC	CASSNPGQGSYEQYF
NA	18	TRBV11-2	many	TRBJ1-2	TGTGCCAGCAGCTTAGTGTCCCCAACAGGGCTAAAACAGGATGGCTACACCTTC	CASSLVSPTGLKQDGYTF
TRBD1	14	TRBV7-9	NA	TRBJ1-4	TGTGCCAGCAGTGAGGGACAGGGTAATGAAAAACTGTTTTTT	CASSEGQGNEKLFF
NA	15	TRBV7-6	few	TRBJ2-2	TGTGCCAGCAGCTTTTCTGGGGGGCCGACCGGGGAGCTGTTTTTT	CASSFSGGPTGELFF
NA	13	TRBV4-1	NA	TRBJ2-2	TGCGCCAGCAGCCAAAGGGCCACCGGGGAGCTGTTTTTT	CASSQRATGELFF
NA	14	TRBV12-3/TRBV12-4	NA	TRBJ2-2	TGTGCCAGCAGTTTTCCTCATAACACCGGGGAGCTGTTTTTT	CASSFPHNTGELFF
TRBD2	17	TRBV7-9	few	TRBJ2-3	TGTGCCAGCAGCCAGCAAACTAGCGGGGATAGCACAGATACGCAGTATTTT	CASSQQTSGDSTDTQYF
NA	18	TRBV4-1	NA	TRBJ1-6	TGCGCCAGCAGCCAAGAAACTCCGGCGAGCTCCTATAATTCACCCCTCCACTTT	CASSQETPASSYNSPLHF
NA	13	TRBV19	NA	TRBJ1-5	TGTGCCAGTAGTTGGAGGGGTTCTCAGCCCCAGCATTTT	CASSWRGSQPQHF
TRBD1	17	TRBV9	few	TRBJ1-3	TGTGCCAGCAGCGCCGACAGGGGCGAATACTCTGGAAACACCATATATTTT	CASSADRGEYSGNTIYF
NA	14	TRBV24-1	few	TRBJ2-2	TGTGCCACCCTGGACAGCACGAACACCGGGGAGCTGTTTTTT	CATLDSTNTGELFF
NA	14	TRBV28	NA	TRBJ2-1	TGTGCCAGCAGTTGGCCATCAGGGAACAATGAGCAGTTCTTC	CASSWPSGNNEQFF
TRBD1	15	TRBV10-3	many	TRBJ2-4	TGTGCCATCAGTGGGACAGGGCTAGCCAAAAACATTCAGTACTTC	CAISGTGLAKNIQYF
TRBD1	16	TRBV27	few	TRBJ1-2	TGTGCCAGCAGTTTAAAATGGACAGGGGAACTCTATGGCTACACCTTC	CASSLKWTGELYGYTF
NA	16	TRBV7-6	few	TRBJ2-5	TGTGCCAGCAGCCGACCCCCAGGTCCTGACCAAGAGACCCAGTACTTC	CASSRPPGPDQETQYF
TRBD2	17	TRBV4-1	NA	TRBJ2-2	TGCGCCAGCAGCCCCCATGGTAGGCTAGCGGCCACCGGGGAGCTGTTTTTT	CASSPHGRLAATGELFF
NA	13	TRBV7-8	many	TRBJ1-1	TGTGCCAGCAGTTGGGAGGGACTCACTGAAGCTTTCTTT	CASSWEGLTEAFF
NA	17	TRBV6-2/TRBV6-3	few	TRBJ1-3	TGTGCCAGCAGTTACTCCCTCGACGGCAACTCTGGAAACACCATATATTTT	CASSYSLDGNSGNTIYF
NA	13	TRBV7-2	many	TRBJ2-7	TGTGCCAGCAGCTTAAAGGGTATTAACGAGCAGTACTTC	CASSLKGINEQYF